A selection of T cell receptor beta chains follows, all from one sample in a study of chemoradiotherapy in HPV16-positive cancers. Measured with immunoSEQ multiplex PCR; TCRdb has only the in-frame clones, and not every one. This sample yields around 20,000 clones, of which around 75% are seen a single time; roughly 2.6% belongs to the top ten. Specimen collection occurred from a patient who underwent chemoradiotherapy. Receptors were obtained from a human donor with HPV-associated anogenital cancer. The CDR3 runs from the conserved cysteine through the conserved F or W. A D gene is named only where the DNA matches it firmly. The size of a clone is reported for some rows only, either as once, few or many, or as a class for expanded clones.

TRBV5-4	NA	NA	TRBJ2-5	CASSLAIREETQYF	TGTGCCAGCAGCTTGGCCATCAGGGAAGAGACCCAGTACTTC
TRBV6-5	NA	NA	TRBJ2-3	CASSYVGLKDTDTQYF	TGTGCCAGCAGTTACGTCGGACTTAAGGACACAGATACGCAGTATTTT
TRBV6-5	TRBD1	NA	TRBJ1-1	CASSQTGGAWAFF	TGTGCCAGCAGTCAGACAGGGGGCGCGTGGGCTTTCTTT
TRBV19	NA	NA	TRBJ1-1	CASSILQGNTEAFF	TGTGCCAGTAGTATCCTACAGGGTAACACTGAAGCTTTCTTT
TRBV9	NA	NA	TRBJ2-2	CASSARATNTGELFF	TGTGCCAGCAGCGCCCGGGCAACGAACACCGGGGAGCTGTTTTTT
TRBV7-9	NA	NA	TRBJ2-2	CASSRIGVGPNTGELFF	TGTGCCAGCAGCCGTATAGGGGTTGGCCCGAACACCGGGGAGCTGTTTTTT
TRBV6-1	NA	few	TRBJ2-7	CASSVPGTFFYEQYF	TGTGCCAGCAGTGTTCCCGGGACTTTTTTCTACGAGCAGTACTTC
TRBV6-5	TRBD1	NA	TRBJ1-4	CASRQGREKLFF	TGTGCCAGTAGACAGGGCCGGGAAAAACTGTTTTTT
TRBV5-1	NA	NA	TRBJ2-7	CASSLGQDYEQYF	TGCGCCAGCAGCTTAGGACAAGACTACGAGCAGTACTTC
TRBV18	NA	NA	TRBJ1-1	CASSAGGGLNTEAFF	TGTGCCAGCTCAGCCGGTGGAGGCCTGAACACTGAAGCTTTCTTT
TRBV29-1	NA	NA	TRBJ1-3	CSARGDTSGNTIYF	TGCAGCGCCCGGGGGGACACCTCTGGAAACACCATATATTTT
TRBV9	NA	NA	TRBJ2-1	CASSVGLQGSSYNEQFF	TGTGCCAGCAGCGTAGGCCTCCAGGGGTCGTCCTACAATGAGCAGTTCTTC
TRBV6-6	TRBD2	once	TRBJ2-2	CASSRLAGGTGELFF	TGTGCCAGCAGTAGACTAGCGGGAGGGACCGGGGAGCTGTTTTTT
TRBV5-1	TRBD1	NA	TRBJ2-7	CASSLVQGVYEQYF	TGCGCCAGCAGCTTGGTACAGGGGGTCTACGAGCAGTACTTC
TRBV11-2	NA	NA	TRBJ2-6	CASSPLWSGANVLTF	TGTGCCAGCAGCCCCCTATGGTCTGGGGCCAACGTCCTGACTTTC
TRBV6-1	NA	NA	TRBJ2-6	CANSSPGSGANVLTF	TGTGCCAACTCATCCCCAGGCTCTGGGGCCAACGTCCTGACTTTC
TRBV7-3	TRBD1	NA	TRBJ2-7	CASSRDRGYEQYF	TGTGCCAGCAGCCGTGACAGGGGCTACGAGCAGTACTTC
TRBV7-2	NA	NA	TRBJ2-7	CASSSGTGRLAFSYEQYF	TGTGCCAGCAGTTCCGGGACAGGGCGACTAGCGTTTTCCTACGAGCAGTACTTC
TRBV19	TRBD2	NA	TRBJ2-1	CASSISTSGLYNEQFF	TGTGCCAGTAGTATAAGCACTAGCGGTCTCTACAATGAGCAGTTCTTC
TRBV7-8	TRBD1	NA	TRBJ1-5	CASSYPGQGDQPQHF	TGTGCCAGCAGCTACCCCGGACAGGGAGATCAGCCCCAGCATTTT
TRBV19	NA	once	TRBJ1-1	CASSILRGANTEAFF	TGTGCCAGTAGTATATTGCGCGGGGCGAACACTGAAGCTTTCTTT
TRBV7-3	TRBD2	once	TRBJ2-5	CASSQGLAGETQYF	TGTGCCAGCAGTCAAGGACTAGCGGGGGAGACCCAGTACTTC
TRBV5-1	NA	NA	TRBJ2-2	CASSPQSRSGELFF	TGCGCCAGCAGCCCACAGTCGCGATCCGGGGAGCTGTTTTTT
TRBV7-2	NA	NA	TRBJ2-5	CASSSQVIVETQYF	TGTGCCAGCAGCTCTCAAGTAATTGTAGAGACCCAGTACTTC
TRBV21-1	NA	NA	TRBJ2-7	CASSLKGQIEQYF	TGTGCCAGCAGCCTAAAAGGGCAGATCGAGCAGTACTTC
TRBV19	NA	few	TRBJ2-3	CASSIRQADTQYF	TGTGCCAGTAGTATTCGGCAGGCAGATACGCAGTATTTT
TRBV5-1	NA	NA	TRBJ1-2	CASSLAVGRDGYTF	TGCGCCAGCAGCTTGGCCGTGGGGAGGGATGGCTACACCTTC
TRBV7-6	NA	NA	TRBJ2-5	CASSLEKTQYF	TGTGCCAGCAGCTTAGAAAAAACCCAGTACTTC
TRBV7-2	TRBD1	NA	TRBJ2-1	CASTPQGAQVGRGINEQFF	TGTGCCAGCACCCCACAGGGGGCGCAAGTAGGGCGGGGGATTAATGAGCAGTTCTTC
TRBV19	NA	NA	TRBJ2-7	CASSTAGTFNEQYF	TGTGCCAGTAGTACGGCAGGTACCTTCAACGAGCAGTACTTC
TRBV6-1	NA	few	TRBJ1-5	CASKDGAGGNQPQHF	TGTGCCAGCAAAGACGGGGCTGGGGGCAATCAGCCCCAGCATTTT
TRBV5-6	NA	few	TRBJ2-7	CASSSSYEQYF	TGTGCCAGCAGCTCCTCCTACGAGCAGTACTTC
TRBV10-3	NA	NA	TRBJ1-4	CAIGTRALQQGREKLFF	TGTGCCATCGGAACACGGGCGCTCCAGCAAGGAAGGGAAAAACTGTTTTTT
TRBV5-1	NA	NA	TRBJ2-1	CASRVSGPRNEQFF	TGCGCCAGCAGGGTCAGCGGACCCCGCAATGAGCAGTTCTTC
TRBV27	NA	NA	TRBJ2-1	CASSPDYKDEQFF	TGTGCCAGCAGCCCGGACTACAAGGATGAGCAGTTCTTC
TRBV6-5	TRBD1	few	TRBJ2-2	CASRFRGTGELFF	TGTGCCAGCAGGTTCAGGGGGACCGGGGAGCTGTTTTTT
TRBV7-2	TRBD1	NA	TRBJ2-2	CASSLVGTGAFTGELFF	TGTGCCAGCAGCTTAGTCGGGACAGGGGCATTCACCGGGGAGCTGTTTTTT
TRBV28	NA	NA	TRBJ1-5	CAARRVNDQPQHF	TGTGCGGCCCGACGGGTCAACGATCAGCCCCAGCATTTT
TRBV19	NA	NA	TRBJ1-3	CASTPPVSGNTIYF	TGTGCCAGTACCCCTCCGGTCTCTGGAAACACCATATATTTT
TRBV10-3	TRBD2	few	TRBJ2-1	CAISYSGLAGLYNEQFF	TGTGCCATCAGTTACTCGGGACTAGCGGGACTATACAATGAGCAGTTCTTC
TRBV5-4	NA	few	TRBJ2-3	CASNPQRDTSTDTQYF	TGTGCCAGCAACCCCCAAAGGGACACCTCCACAGATACGCAGTATTTT
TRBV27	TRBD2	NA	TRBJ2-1	CASSLLAGEGEQFF	TGTGCCAGCAGTTTATTGGCGGGAGAGGGTGAGCAGTTCTTC
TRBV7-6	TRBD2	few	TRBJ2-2	CASSSTPGLAPTGELFF	TGTGCCAGCAGCTCCACTCCGGGACTAGCGCCAACCGGGGAGCTGTTTTTT